The sequence of this T cell receptor beta chain was determined in a study of shared clonotypes between healthy human individuals (dated by TCRdb to between 2020 and 2021). Study-level background: Three men and two women, aged 18 to 49 years, made up the cohort. For each donor, CD4 naive and CD4 memory were each given three plates, CD8 naive was given two plates, and CD8 memory was given one plate. To estimate repertoire size and how much clonotypes are shared between individuals, the study performed deep sequencing of blood TCR repertoires from five healthy adults. Libraries were prepared and TCR repertoires were sequenced by different laboratories using diverse techniques, in order to increase sequencing depth and limit assay-specific biases. Per donor, leukapheresis produced somewhere between about 0.9 and 9.5 billion PBMCs. The paper as a whole reports these results and caveats: Across four donors, approximately 4.6% of naive CD4, approximately 4% of naive CD8, about 2.3% of memory CD4, and about 0.4% of memory CD8 clonotypes were shared. Naive subsets generally had larger estimated clonotype richness than memory subsets. Sampling was restricted to blood, and TCR repertoires in tissues likely differ from the TCR repertoires found in blood. Because the study included only a small number of donors, the genetic and exposure-history diversity represented was limited. Pairwise subsampling led to the expectation that sequencing depth would affect the degree of clonotype sharing among donors. Compared with non-shared clonotypes, clonotypes shared by all four sorted-subset donors had higher generation probabilities. Rarefaction of sorted-subset datasets indicated incomplete sequencing despite the large sequencing depth.

CD8 naive samples consisted of CD45RO-negative cells that were positively selected for CCR7, yielding a CD45RA+CCR7+ population without TemRA cells. The donors were healthy, HIV-negative adults with no recently reported acute infections or vaccinations. Every donor was a Caucasian adult living in Nashville, Tennessee, USA. Blood was obtained by leukapheresis, after which PBMCs were separated by Ficoll-Histopaque density gradient centrifugation and cryopreserved in liquid nitrogen vapor phase. Analytical flow cytometry was used to check the purity and quantity of each magnetically sorted T cell population. From each sorted fraction, genomic DNA was isolated and quantified by UV absorbance on a Nanodrop 2000c. CDR3 length: 13 amino acids, cysteine to phenylalanine. Here the CDR3 DNA is all that survives: 39 bases in frame from base 1. The germline V gene provides CDR1 ENHRY and CDR2 SYGVKD. V is pared back by 5 bases and J by 1 base, with 9 bases lying between the germline termini.

TCR CDR3 regions were amplified from genomic DNA by multiplex PCR using the deep immunoSEQ assay. Extracted genomic DNA from each cell subset was spread evenly across all wells of several immunoSEQ 96-well plates, with each plate serving as a replicate. Each replicate PCR for sorted subsets received 150 to 250 ng genomic DNA, equal to roughly 29,000 T cell genomes. Purified libraries were measured with a Qubit 3.0 fluorometer, size-checked on a Bioanalyzer 2100, and measured again with the KAPA Library Quantification kit. Every immunoSEQ 96-well plate was sequenced on a separate single-read 150-cycle Illumina NextSeq 550 flow cell. In the authors' own workflow: Because only junctional sequences without quality scores were contained in the immunoSEQ output, filtering matching that applied to full-length reads could not be performed. To assign V/J genes and CDR3, sequences were annotated using PyIR, a Python wrapper for IgBLAST v1.9, with IMGT germline references. Reads were filtered out if the reads had weak V/J assignments (E-value above 1e-6), no CDR3, stop codons, out-of-frame junctions, or ambiguous translated residues. V3J clonotypes were defined by identical inferred V gene, J gene, and CDR3 amino acid sequence. To compute the percentage overlap between repertoires, the number of shared unique clonotypes was divided by the size of the smaller repertoire. Three approaches were used to assess repertoire richness: RTK rarefaction, the Chao1 estimator, and Recon v2.1 estimates of unobserved clonotypes. Generation probabilities for all TCRbeta clonotypes obtained by the gDNA method from a handful of donors were computed using OLGA. Held by TCRdb, this immuneACCESS table contains in-frame sequences only and omits some clones. Under half of the omission traces to an unresolved V gene where checked; the cause of the rest is unknown. The V and J calls and clone size are taken from that table; D and trimming were inferred from the DNA. Present in this sample are over 2,000,000 clones, roughly 93% of which were seen just once. The top ten constitute about 1.7% of the sample.

This clone was found once. No cognate antigen has been identified for it. Per-base quality was not reported, and no clone a single base away is much larger than it. This clonotype was sampled from a young man in good health. Some clones in this sample may be carry-over from other donors' samples. Sequencing was carried out using naive CD8+ T cells from PBMCs. The sample's cell subset or site, from its label and the paper: CD45RA+CCR7+. Here the chain combines TRBV10-3 and TRBJ2-7, with TRBD1 as a weak D call on 5 bases. The CDR3 sequence is CAISTDNSYEQYF. The sequence in DNA is TGTGCCATCAGTACGGACAATTCCTACGAGCAGTACTTC.